This T cell receptor beta chain was identified during a study of circulating CD8 cells and anti-PD-1 response in melanoma. Sorting of live CD3+CD8+TCRalphabeta+ cells by PD-1 and/or TIGIT gave four subsets. The QIAseq Immune Repertoire TCR panel built the libraries from roughly 16 ng of total RNA. A single record per CDR3 protein comes from TCRdb applying MiXCR to the reads. This sample carries 500 to 650 distinct CDR3 sequences, over 8.5% of them seen once, and the ten largest clones take roughly two fifths. By share, this clonotype ranks as large (0.1 to 1%). What it recognizes is unknown. Study-level points and caveats: Replicates were generally not done for experiments. Peptide assays on expanded sorted subsets replaced tumor-based reactivity testing. Under 8% of TRB clonotypes were shared between subsets at M1.

Trimming took 5 bases from V and 0 from J; bases not matched to a gene: 12. The CDR3 is 18 residues long. CDR1 and CDR2 (germline): DFQATT, SNEGSKA (reference sequence). This TCR derives from a human donor with melanoma. The material sequenced was CD8+ T cells from PBMCs, taken at baseline or after one month of anti-PD-1 therapy (not recorded which). This chain connects TRBV20-1 to TRBJ2-7; 14 bases fit TRBD2. CDR3 DNA sequence: TGCAGTGCTTGGGACCCGGGACTAGCGGGGGCCAGCTCCTACGAGCAGTACTTC. It specifies CSAWDPGLAGASSYEQYF.